These 30 T cell receptor beta chains originate from one sample sequenced in a study of long-term antiretroviral therapy in people with HIV. This was the immunoSEQ v3.0 assay at survey level. Profiling relied on immunoSEQ multiplex PCR, and the TCRdb table lists in-frame clones only, not all of them. The data show 20,000 to 25,000 clones, with approximately 80% seen just once and roughly 3.8% held by the top ten. This specimen was unsorted PBMCs, taken roughly 4 years after starting antiretroviral therapy. These TCRs come from a man younger than 35 with HIV.

The V gene is TRBV19, the J gene TRBJ1-1; the D is unclear. CDR1 is LNHDA, CDR2 SQIVND, per germline (reference sequence). The CDR3 loop spans 12 amino acids. Between the trimmed V and J ends, which lost 6 bases and 3 bases, there was a span of 8 bases. DNA of the CDR3: TGTGCCAGTAGGAACCCCGACACTGAAGCTTTCTTT. It is translated as CASRNPDTEAFF. The full variable domain, in which reference TRBV19 and TRBJ1-1 provide the parts outside the CDR3, is DGGITQSPKYLFRKEGQNVTLSCEQNLNHDAMYWYRQDPGQGLRLIYYSQIVNDFQKGDIAEGYSVSREKKESFPLTVTSAQKNPTAFYLCASRNPDTEAFFGQGTRLTVV.

This chain joins TRBV7-6 and TRBJ2-7, with 7 bases matching TRBD2. Looked up from germline, CDR1 is SGHVS and CDR2 is FNYEAQ. CDR3 length equals 14 residues. Losses at the gene ends were 5 bases for V and 1 base for J; bases not matched to a gene: 5. CDR3 DNA: TGTGCCAGCAGCCAAAGCGGGGAGTCCTACGAGCAGTACTTC. Protein product: CASSQSGESYEQYF.

This clone occurred once. The chain recombines TRBV11-2 with TRBJ2-2, with D possibly matching TRBD1 (6 bases). The germline V gene has CDR1 SGHAT and CDR2 FQNNGV. V lost 4 bases and J lost 6, with 18 bases in between. The CDR3 extends over 16 amino acids. The CDR3 region is CASSWERGTQPGELFF. The CDR3 DNA is TGTGCCAGCAGCTGGGAGAGGGGGACCCAGCCCGGGGAGCTGTTTTTT.

The chain uses TRBV6-1 and TRBJ1-6; 8 bases are a match to TRBD1. Trimming at V came to 7 bases and at J to 7 bases, leaving 6 bases not matched to a gene. Germline V gene lookup returns CDR1 MNHNS and CDR2 SASEGT. CDR3 length: 14 amino acids. CDR3 DNA sequence: TGTGCCAGCACCTCAGGGGGCTGGAATTCACCCCTCCACTTT. This sequence encodes CASTSGGWNSPLHF.

The J gene is TRBJ2-7, the V gene TRBV28; TRBD2 might be the D (5 bases). The CDR3 extends over 13 amino acids. Trimming pared 5 bases from V and 3 bases from J, leaving 11 bases between. The germline CDR1 and CDR2 sequences are MDHEN and SYDVKM. The DNA of the CDR3 is TGTGCCAGCAGTCCGGACTTGGGCTACGAGCAGTACGTC. Its protein product is CASSPDLGYEQYV.

The CDR3 region is CASSESRINEQFF. The CDR3 nucleotides are TGTGCCAGCAGTGAATCACGGATTAATGAGCAGTTCTTC. The V call is TRBV25-1, the J call TRBJ2-1; D remains unclear. V gave up 1 base and J gave up 7 bases, with 8 bases separating them. The CDR3 spans 13 residues. Germline-derived CDR1 and CDR2 are MGHDK and SYGVNS.

The CDR3 reads CAISTASVSGYTF. As DNA, the CDR3 is TGTGCCATCTCAACGGCGTCGGTATCTGGCTACACCTTC. The chain recombines TRBV6-6 with TRBJ1-2; D remains ambiguous. Germline values: CDR1 MNHNY, CDR2 SVGAGI (reference sequence). The ends were cut back, 10 bases at V and 7 bases at J, with 19 bases in the middle. The CDR3 length is 13 residues.

This clone has a handful of counts. The gene calls are TRBV28 and TRBJ1-2, with 10 positions matching TRBD1. V gave up 5 bases and J gave up 4 bases; unmatched junction bases: 4. The CDR3 loop spans 14 amino acids. Germline V lookup: CDR1 MDHEN, CDR2 SYDVKM. CDR3 in amino acids: CASSRGQGVYGYTF. CDR3 in DNA: TGTGCCAGCAGTCGTGGACAGGGGGTCTATGGCTACACCTTC.

The chain has TRBV10-2 and TRBJ2-7, with a weak D call TRBD2 (5 bases). The germline V gene has CDR1 WSHSY and CDR2 SAAADI. V was clipped by 2 bases and J by 2 bases, with 7 bases between them. The CDR3 is made up of 13 amino acids. The CDR3, as DNA: TGCGCCAGCAGTGAGCCCGGGACCTACGAGCAGTACTTC. Its protein product is CASSEPGTYEQYF.

This clone was seen just once. The rearrangement joins TRBV12-1 to TRBJ2-2; no check of the table's D call, TRBD2, against the DNA was made. TRBV12-1 is shown as a pseudogene. The CDR3 has 15 residues. CDR3 in DNA: TGTGCCAGCAGCTTACGGGGTGCGAACACCGGGGAGCTGTTTTTT. Protein: CASSLRGANTGELFF.

The chain carries TRBV6-5 and TRBJ1-2, with TRBD1 matching 7 bases. The CDR3 totals 16 residues. The germline V gene encodes CDR1 MNHEY and CDR2 SVGAGI. The V segment lost 4 bases and the J segment 0 bases; nucleotides outside the gene matches: 8. The DNA for the CDR3 is TGTGCCAGCAGTTTCTCCGGGACAGTAGCTAACTATGGCTACACCTTC. Translating it yields CASSFSGTVANYGYTF.

V and J are TRBV5-1 and TRBJ2-3; TRBD2 agrees at 8 bases. The CDR3 runs 16 residues. Germline V gene lookup returns CDR1 SGHRS and CDR2 YFSETQ. V was pared by 0 bases and J by 6 bases, with 9 bases of the junction left unmatched. The CDR3 reads CASSLGPRGAGDTQYF. Written as DNA, the CDR3 is TGCGCCAGCAGCTTGGGCCCGCGGGGGGCGGGCGATACGCAGTATTTT.

The genes are TRBV7-9 and TRBJ2-5, with D tentatively TRBD1 (6 bases). The CDR3 extends over 12 amino acids. From germline, CDR1 is SEHNR and CDR2 FQNEAQ (reference sequence). Between the trimmed V and J ends, which lost 3 bases and 4 bases, there was a span of 6 bases. The CDR3 is CASSLGAETQYF. CDR3 bases: TGTGCCAGCAGCTTGGGGGCAGAGACCCAGTACTTC.

This rearrangement joins TRBV5-1 to TRBJ1-6; 8 nucleotides align to TRBD1. Germline CDR1 reads SGHRS; CDR2 reads YFSETQ. Trimming cost V 3 bases and J 7 bases; bases outside gene matches: 3. The CDR3 is made up of 14 amino acids. Written as DNA, the CDR3 is TGCGCCAGCAGCTCGACAGGGGACAATTCACCCCTCCACTTT. This gives the protein CASSSTGDNSPLHF.

The chain is built from TRBV5-4 and TRBJ2-5; TRBD1 or TRBD2 may be the D gene (5 bases each). Germline V lookup: CDR1 SGHNT, CDR2 YYREEE (reference sequence). This CDR3 has 15 residues. The germline V and J ends were trimmed by 4 bases and 4 bases, with 17 bases remaining between them. The CDR3 reads CASSLGDGPAETQYF. The DNA for the CDR3 is TGTGCCAGCAGCCTGGGGGATGGGCCGGCAGAGACCCAGTACTTC.

This chain joins TRBV19 and TRBJ2-6; TRBD1 agrees at 8 bases. After removal of 1 base from V and 1 base from J, the junction contained 3 bases not matched to a gene. Germline-derived CDR1 and CDR2 are LNHDA and SQIVND (reference sequence). The CDR3 length is 17 residues. The CDR3 DNA is TGTGCCAGTAGTATAGGACAGGGGCCTTCTGGGGCCAACGTCCTGACTTTC. This codes for CASSIGQGPSGANVLTF.

The chain recombines TRBV14 with TRBJ2-1, with D unclear. In germline, CDR1 is SGHDN, CDR2 FVKESK. The CDR3 is 18 residues long. V was pared by 0 bases and J by 3 bases, with 18 bases between. The CDR3 DNA reads as TGTGCCAGCAGCCAAGATCATATGGGCAGAACCGGCTACAATGAGCAGTTCTTC. As protein: CASSQDHMGRTGYNEQFF.

This chain joins TRBV5-1 and TRBJ2-2; a weak D match, TRBD2 (5 bases). Trimming removed 2 bases at V and 5 bases at J, with 10 bases between. The CDR3 consists of 14 residues. Germline assignment: CDR1 SGHRS and CDR2 YFSETQ. Written as DNA, the CDR3 is TGCGCCAGCAGCTTCGTCCCGGGGACCGGGGAGCTGTTTTTT. This translates into CASSFVPGTGELFF.

There are a few counts of this clone. The chain has TRBV10-3 and TRBJ1-1; the D gene is possibly TRBD1 (5 bases). Germline CDR1 and CDR2: ENHRY and SYGVKD. V lost 0 bases and J lost 12, with 17 bases in between. This CDR3 contains 14 residues. The CDR3 spells CAISESGNAGGSFF. CDR3 nucleotides: TGTGCCATCAGTGAGTCCGGTAATGCCGGGGGATCTTTCTTT.

J is TRBJ2-5 and V is TRBV4-2; maybe TRBD2 (6 bases). The CDR3 is made up of 16 amino acids. CDR1 LGHNA and CDR2 YNFKEQ come from the germline V gene. Trimming shortened V by 0 bases and J by 3 bases, and 14 bases separated the two germline ends. This CDR3 is CASSQDWPGLKETQYF. The DNA for the CDR3 is TGTGCCAGCAGCCAAGATTGGCCGGGACTTAAAGAGACCCAGTACTTC.

The chain's CDR3 is CASSFRQGFVNTEAFF. The CDR3 DNA reads as TGTGCCAGCAGCTTCCGACAGGGTTTTGTAAACACTGAAGCTTTCTTT. This chain joins TRBV5-4 and TRBJ1-1; 7 bases align to TRBD1. CDR3 length: 16 residues. Germline V gene data show CDR1 as SGHNT and CDR2 as YYREEE (reference sequence). J lost 2 bases, V lost 2 bases, and 9 bases had no gene match.

V gene TRBV7-9 combines with J gene TRBJ1-1; no firm D call. CDR1 is SEHNR and CDR2 is FQNEAQ in the germline V gene (reference sequence). This CDR3 has 12 residues. With 3 bases removed from V and 5 bases from J, the gap between germline ends came to 7 bases. The DNA of the CDR3 is TGTGCCAGCAGCTTGTCGGGAACTGAAGCTTTCTTT. Translating gives CASSLSGTEAFF.

V gene TRBV28 combines with J gene TRBJ1-3; 9 bases line up with TRBD1. Germline assignment: CDR1 MDHEN and CDR2 SYDVKM. This CDR3 is 13 amino acids long. The V and J ends lost 6 bases and 4 bases, in that order; junction bases with no gene match: 1. CDR3 DNA sequence: TGTGCCAGCAGAACAGGGGGCGGAAACACCATATATTTT. It specifies CASRTGGGNTIYF.

The chain is built from TRBV5-4 and TRBJ2-7; 12 bases match TRBD2. CDR1 SGHNT and CDR2 YYREEE come from the germline V gene (reference sequence). V was clipped by 0 bases and J by 7 bases; unmatched bases: 14. CDR3 length: 18 residues. The CDR3 loop is CASSLATSGGTSRLEQYF. The CDR3, as DNA: TGTGCCAGCAGCTTGGCCACTAGCGGGGGGACCTCAAGATTGGAGCAGTACTTC.

This clone was detected only a few times. The chain recombines TRBV5-1 with TRBJ2-3, with D possibly being TRBD2 (7 bases). Germline V gives CDR1 SGHRS, CDR2 YFSETQ. The CDR3 loop spans 17 amino acids. V dropped 0 bases and J dropped 8 bases, with 22 bases sitting between them. The CDR3 DNA is TGCGCCAGCAGCTTGGGAGGAAGACTAGCCGGCAGGGGTACGCAGTATTTT. Translating gives CASSLGGRLAGRGTQYF.

The genes are TRBV2 and TRBJ2-3, with 8 bases matching TRBD1. J lost 1 base, V lost 0 bases, and 3 bases had no gene match. Germline CDR1 is SNHLY and CDR2 is FYNNEI. The CDR3 sequence is 16 residues long. The CDR3 DNA reads as TGTGCCAGCAGTGAAGCCGACAGGGGCCGCACAGATACGCAGTATTTT. Translated: CASSEADRGRTDTQYF.

The rearrangement joins TRBV6-1 to TRBJ2-7, with 11 positions matching TRBD1. With 6 bases clipped from V and 3 bases from J, the junction kept 4 bases outside the gene matches. This CDR3 region has 14 residues. The germline gives CDR1 MNHNS, CDR2 SASEGT. The CDR3 sequence: CASRGTGGSYEQYF. DNA for the CDR3: TGTGCCAGCAGGGGGACAGGGGGGAGCTACGAGCAGTACTTC.

The chain uses TRBV28 and TRBJ1-5; D unresolved. Trimming shortened V by 6 bases and J by 6 bases, and 18 bases separated the two germline ends. Germline V gives CDR1 MDHEN, CDR2 SYDVKM. The CDR3 has 15 residues. This chain's CDR3 is CASSPDVGWSQPQHF. The CDR3 nucleotides read TGTGCCAGCAGCCCGGACGTCGGGTGGAGTCAGCCCCAGCATTTT.

This chain uses TRBV7-9 with TRBJ1-2; the match to TRBD1 covers 12 bases. The V gene's germline CDR1 is SEHNR and CDR2 FQNEAQ (reference sequence). The CDR3 is 17 residues long. V shed 5 bases, J shed 8 bases, and the junction held 15 bases outside the gene matches. The DNA for the CDR3 is TGTGCCAGCAGCCCCATCCAGGGGGACAGGGGGCGTCCGGGCTACACCTTC. It is translated as CASSPIQGDRGRPGYTF. Drawing the rest from reference TRBV7-9 and TRBJ1-2, the complete variable domain is DTGVSQNPRHKITKRGQNVTFRCDPISEHNRLYWYRQTLGQGPEFLTYFQNEAQLEKSRLLSDRFSAERPKGSFSTLEIQRTEQGDSAMYLCASSPIQGDRGRPGYTFGSGTRLTVV.

This chain connects TRBV27 to TRBJ1-6, with D perhaps TRBD1 (6 bases). The CDR3 totals 14 residues. V lost 3 bases, J lost 7 bases, and 10 bases lay in between. Germline V gene lookup returns CDR1 MNHEY and CDR2 SMNVEV (reference sequence). The CDR3 DNA reads as TGTGCCAGCAGTTTTTACAGGGACAATTCACCCCTCCACTTT. The encoded protein is CASSFYRDNSPLHF.